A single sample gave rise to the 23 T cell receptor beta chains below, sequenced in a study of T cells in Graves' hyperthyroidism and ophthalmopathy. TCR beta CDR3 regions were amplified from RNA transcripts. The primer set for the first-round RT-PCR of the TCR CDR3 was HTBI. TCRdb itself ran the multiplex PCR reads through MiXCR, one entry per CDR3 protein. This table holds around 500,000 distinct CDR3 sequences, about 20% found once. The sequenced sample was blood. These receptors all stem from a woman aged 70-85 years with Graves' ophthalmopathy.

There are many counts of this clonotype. CDR3 DNA sequence: TGTGCCAGCAGGGGGACAGGGGATAGCAATCAGCCCCAGCATTTT. This codes for CASRGTGDSNQPQHF. The chain is built from TRBV12-3 or TRBV12-4 and TRBJ1-5; 10 nucleotides line up with TRBD1. The junction had 2 bases not matched to a gene; V was cut back by 6 bases and J by 0 bases. The CDR3 length is 15 residues.

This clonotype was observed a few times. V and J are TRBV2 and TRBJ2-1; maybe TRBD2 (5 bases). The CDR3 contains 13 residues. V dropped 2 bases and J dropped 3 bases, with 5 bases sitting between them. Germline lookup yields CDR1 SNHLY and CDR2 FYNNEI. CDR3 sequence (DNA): TGTGCCAGCAGTGAAACTAGCTACAATGAGCAGTTCTTC. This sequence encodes CASSETSYNEQFF.

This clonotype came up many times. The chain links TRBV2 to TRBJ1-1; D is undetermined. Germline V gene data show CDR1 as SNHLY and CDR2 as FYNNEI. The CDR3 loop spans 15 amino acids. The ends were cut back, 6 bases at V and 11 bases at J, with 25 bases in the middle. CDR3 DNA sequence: TGTGCCAGCAGCCACGCACGAAGAGAGTCCGTGGGTGCTTTCTTT. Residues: CASSHARRESVGAFF.

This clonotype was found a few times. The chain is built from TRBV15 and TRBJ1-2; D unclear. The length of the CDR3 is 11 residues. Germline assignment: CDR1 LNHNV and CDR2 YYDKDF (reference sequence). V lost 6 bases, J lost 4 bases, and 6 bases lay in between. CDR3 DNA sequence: TGTGCCACCAGGGCTAGCTATGGCTACACCTTC. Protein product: CATRASYGYTF. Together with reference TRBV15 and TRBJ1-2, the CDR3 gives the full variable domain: DAMVIQNPRYQVTQFGKPVTLSCSQTLNHNVMYWYQQKSSQAPKLLFHYYDKDFNNEADTPDNFQSRRPNTSFCFLDIRSPGLGDTAMYLCATRASYGYTFGSGTRLTVV.

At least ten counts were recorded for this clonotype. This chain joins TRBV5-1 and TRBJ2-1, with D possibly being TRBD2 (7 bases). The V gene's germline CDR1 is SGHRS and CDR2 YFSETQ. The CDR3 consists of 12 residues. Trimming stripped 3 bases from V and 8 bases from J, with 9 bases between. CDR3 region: CASSYGGHEQFF. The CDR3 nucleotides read TGCGCCAGCAGCTACGGGGGGCATGAGCAGTTCTTC. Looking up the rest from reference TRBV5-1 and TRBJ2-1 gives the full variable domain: KAGVTQTPRYLIKTRGQQVTLSCSPISGHRSVSWYQQTPGQGLQFLFEYFSETQRNKGNFPGRFSGRQFSNSRSEMNVSTLELGDSALYLCASSYGGHEQFFGPGTRLTVL.

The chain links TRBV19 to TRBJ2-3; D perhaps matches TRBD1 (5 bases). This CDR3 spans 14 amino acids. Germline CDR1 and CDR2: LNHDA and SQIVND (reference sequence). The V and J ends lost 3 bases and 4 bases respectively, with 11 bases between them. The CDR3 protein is CASSIQGWADTQYF. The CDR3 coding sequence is TGTGCCAGTAGTATCCAGGGCTGGGCAGATACGCAGTATTTT.

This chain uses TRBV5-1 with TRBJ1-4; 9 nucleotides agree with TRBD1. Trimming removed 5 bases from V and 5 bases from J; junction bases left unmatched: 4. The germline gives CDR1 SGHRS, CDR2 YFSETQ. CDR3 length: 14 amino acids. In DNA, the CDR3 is TGCGCCAGCAGACAGGGGACAGGGAATGAAAAACTGTTTTTT. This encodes CASRQGTGNEKLFF.

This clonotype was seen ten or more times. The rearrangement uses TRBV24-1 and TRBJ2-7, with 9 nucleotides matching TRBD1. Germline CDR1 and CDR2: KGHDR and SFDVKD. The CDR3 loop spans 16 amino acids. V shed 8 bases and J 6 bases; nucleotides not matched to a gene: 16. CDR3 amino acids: CATTRLTGQGFREQYF. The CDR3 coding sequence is TGTGCCACCACCAGATTGACCGGACAGGGGTTTCGCGAGCAGTACTTC.

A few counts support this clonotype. CDR3: CASSLGPRDSYEQYF. CDR3 coding DNA: TGTGCCAGCAGCTTAGGGCCCCGGGACTCCTACGAGCAGTACTTC. The V gene is TRBV7-6, the J gene TRBJ2-7; TRBD2 might be the D (5 bases). V lost 1 base and J lost 0, with 10 bases in between. Germline V gene sequence: CDR1 SGHVS, CDR2 FNYEAQ. The CDR3 is 15 residues long.

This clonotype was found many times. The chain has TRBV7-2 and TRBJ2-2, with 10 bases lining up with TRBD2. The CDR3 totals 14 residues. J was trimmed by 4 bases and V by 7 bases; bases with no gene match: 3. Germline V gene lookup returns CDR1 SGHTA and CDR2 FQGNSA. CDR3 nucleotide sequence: TGTGCCAGCACCAGCGGGAGGGCCACCGGGGAGCTGTTTTTT. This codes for CASTSGRATGELFF.

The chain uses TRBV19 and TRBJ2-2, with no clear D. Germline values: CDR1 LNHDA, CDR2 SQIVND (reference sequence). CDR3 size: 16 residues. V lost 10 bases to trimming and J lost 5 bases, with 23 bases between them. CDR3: CATTPKGSRGTGELFF. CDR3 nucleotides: TGTGCCACCACCCCCAAAGGTAGCAGAGGAACCGGGGAGCTGTTTTTT.

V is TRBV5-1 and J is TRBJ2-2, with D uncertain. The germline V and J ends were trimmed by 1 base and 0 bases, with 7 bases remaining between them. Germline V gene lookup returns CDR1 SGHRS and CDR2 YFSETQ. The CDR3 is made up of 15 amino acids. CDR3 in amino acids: CASSLFGPNTGELFF. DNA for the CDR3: TGCGCCAGCAGCTTGTTTGGGCCGAACACCGGGGAGCTGTTTTTT.

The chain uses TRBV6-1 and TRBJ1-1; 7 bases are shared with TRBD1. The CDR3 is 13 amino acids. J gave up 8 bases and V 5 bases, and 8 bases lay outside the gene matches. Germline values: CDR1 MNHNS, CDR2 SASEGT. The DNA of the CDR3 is TGTGCCAGCAGTTCTATGGCGACAGGGGAAGCTTTCTTT. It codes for CASSSMATGEAFF.

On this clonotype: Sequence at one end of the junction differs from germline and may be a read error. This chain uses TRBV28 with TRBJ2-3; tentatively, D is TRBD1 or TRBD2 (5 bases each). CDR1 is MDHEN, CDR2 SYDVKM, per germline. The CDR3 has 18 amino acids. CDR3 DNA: TGTGCCAGCAGTTTATTCGTCCGAAATCCGGGGCTCACAGATATGCAGTATTTT. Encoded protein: CASSLFVRNPGLTDMQYF.

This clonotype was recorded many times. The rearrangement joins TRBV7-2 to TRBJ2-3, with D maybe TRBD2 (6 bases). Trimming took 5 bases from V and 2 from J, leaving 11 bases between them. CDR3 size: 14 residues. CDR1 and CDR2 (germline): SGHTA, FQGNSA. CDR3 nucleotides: TGTGCCAGCAGCCCGGGGGTTCACACAGATACGCAGTATTTT. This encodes CASSPGVHTDTQYF.

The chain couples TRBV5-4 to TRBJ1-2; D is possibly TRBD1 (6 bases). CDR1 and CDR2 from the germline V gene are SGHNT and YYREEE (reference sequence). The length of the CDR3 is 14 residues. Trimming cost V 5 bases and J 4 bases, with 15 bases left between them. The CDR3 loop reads CASSPSGAPYGYTF. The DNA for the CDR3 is TGTGCCAGCAGTCCCTCGGGGGCACCCTATGGCTACACCTTC.

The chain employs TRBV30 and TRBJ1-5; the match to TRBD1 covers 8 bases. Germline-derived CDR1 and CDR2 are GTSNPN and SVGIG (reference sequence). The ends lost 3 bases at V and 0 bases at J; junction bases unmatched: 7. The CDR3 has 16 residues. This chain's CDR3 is CAWSLGTGLSNQPQHF. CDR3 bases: TGTGCCTGGAGCCTCGGGACAGGACTTAGCAATCAGCCCCAGCATTTT.

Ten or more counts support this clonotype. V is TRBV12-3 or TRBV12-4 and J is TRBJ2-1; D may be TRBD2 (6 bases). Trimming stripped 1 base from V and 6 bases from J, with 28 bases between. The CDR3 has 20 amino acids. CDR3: CASSLDEEEGGGPQTNEQFF. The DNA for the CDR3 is TGTGCCAGCAGTTTAGATGAGGAGGAGGGTGGCGGGCCACAAACCAATGAGCAGTTCTTC.

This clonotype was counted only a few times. The CDR3 bases are TGTGCCAGCACCCTCACACGGGGGCGAGGGGAGACCCAGTACTTC. Translating it yields CASTLTRGRGETQYF. This chain links TRBV12-3 or TRBV12-4 with TRBJ2-5, with D possibly called TRBD1 or TRBD2 (6 bases each). The CDR3 consists of 15 residues. The V gene lost 7 bases and the J gene lost 5 bases, with 20 bases spanning the gap.

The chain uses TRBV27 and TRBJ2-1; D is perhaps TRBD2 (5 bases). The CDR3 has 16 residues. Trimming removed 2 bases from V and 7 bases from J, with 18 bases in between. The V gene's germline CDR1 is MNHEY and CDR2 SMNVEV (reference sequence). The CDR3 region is CASSLILGELKNEQFF. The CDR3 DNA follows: TGTGCCAGCAGTTTAATTTTGGGAGAATTGAAGAATGAGCAGTTCTTC.

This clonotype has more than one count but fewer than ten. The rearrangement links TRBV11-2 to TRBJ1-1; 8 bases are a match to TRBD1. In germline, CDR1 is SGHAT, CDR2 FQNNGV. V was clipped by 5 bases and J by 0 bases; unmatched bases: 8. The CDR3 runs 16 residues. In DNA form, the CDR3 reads TGTGCCAGCAGCCAGACAGGGGTAGGGATGAACACTGAAGCTTTCTTT. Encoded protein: CASSQTGVGMNTEAFF.

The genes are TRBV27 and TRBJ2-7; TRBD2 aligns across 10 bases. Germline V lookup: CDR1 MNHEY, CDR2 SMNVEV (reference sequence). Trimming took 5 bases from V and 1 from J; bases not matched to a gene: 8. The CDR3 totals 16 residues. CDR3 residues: CASSTSTSGASYEQYF. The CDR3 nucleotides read TGTGCCAGCAGTACTTCCACTAGCGGGGCTTCCTACGAGCAGTACTTC.

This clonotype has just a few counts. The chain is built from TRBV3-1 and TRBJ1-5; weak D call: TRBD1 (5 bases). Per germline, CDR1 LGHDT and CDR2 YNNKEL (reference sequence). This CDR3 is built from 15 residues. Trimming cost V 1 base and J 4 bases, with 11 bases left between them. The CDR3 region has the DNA TGTGCCAGCAGCCAAGGGGGGATACCGAATCAGCCCCAGCATTTT. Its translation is CASSQGGIPNQPQHF.